Below, 23 T cell receptor beta chains from the same sample are listed, as sequenced in a study of shared clonotypes between healthy human individuals. Sequenced by immunoSEQ multiplex PCR; TCRdb stores in-frame clones only, minus some. Here the sample spans about 2,500,000 clones, approximately 90% being singletons. Material: naive CD4+ T cells sorted from blood. As for subset: CD45RA+ positively selected. All receptors derive from a man aged 18 to 35 in good health.

This clone was seen only a few times. The rearrangement joins TRBV10-2 to TRBJ1-5; D gene uncertain. CDR1 and CDR2 from the germline V gene are WSHSY and SAAADI. Between the trimmed V and J ends, which lost 3 bases and 6 bases, there was a span of 9 bases. The CDR3 is 13 residues long. CDR3 residues: CASSDDRVQPQHF. The CDR3 nucleotides read TGCGCCAGCAGTGATGATAGGGTTCAGCCCCAGCATTTT.

The chain uses TRBV2 and TRBJ2-7; D tentatively fits TRBD1 or TRBD2 (5 bases each). The V gene lost 4 bases and the J gene lost 4 bases, with 23 bases spanning the gap. This CDR3 region has 17 residues. Germline CDR1 SNHLY, CDR2 FYNNEI. The CDR3 is CASSGDPGRTNPYEQYF. The CDR3 nucleotides are TGTGCCAGCAGTGGAGACCCGGGACGCACGAATCCTTACGAGCAGTACTTC.

The CDR3, as DNA: TGCGCCAGCAGCTTTCGGGACACCTTTGGGGAGCAGTACTTC. Translating gives CASSFRDTFGEQYF. V usage is TRBV5-1 and J usage is TRBJ2-7; a weak D match, TRBD1 (6 bases). Looked up from germline, CDR1 is SGHRS and CDR2 is YFSETQ. V was cut by 2 bases and J by 7 bases, with 16 bases left in between. The CDR3 has 14 residues.

The chain employs TRBV2 and TRBJ2-7; D perhaps matches TRBD2 (6 bases). The CDR3 has 13 amino acids. V dropped 6 bases and J dropped 7 bases, with 16 bases sitting between them. Germline V gene sequence: CDR1 SNHLY, CDR2 FYNNEI. The CDR3 protein is CASSERVPGEQYF. Here the CDR3 DNA reads TGTGCCAGCAGCGAGCGGGTCCCAGGGGAGCAGTACTTC.

The CDR3 here is CASRIETGGGNIQYF. CDR3 sequence (DNA): TGTGCCAGCAGAATAGAGACAGGGGGAGGAAACATTCAGTACTTC. V is TRBV2 and J is TRBJ2-4, with TRBD1 matching 9 bases. J gave up 6 bases and V 6 bases, and 9 bases lay outside the gene matches. Looked up from germline, CDR1 is SNHLY and CDR2 is FYNNEI. The CDR3 contains 15 residues.

V is TRBV19 and J is TRBJ1-5, with a weak D call TRBD1 (5 bases). The CDR3 spans 14 residues. Germline CDR1 reads LNHDA; CDR2 reads SQIVND (reference sequence). The V gene lost 2 bases and the J gene lost 3 bases, with 8 bases spanning the gap. This CDR3 reads CASSIPGLNQPQHF. The CDR3 DNA sequence: TGTGCCAGTAGTATACCAGGGCTCAATCAGCCCCAGCATTTT.

J is TRBJ2-1 and V is TRBV19; 9 bases are a match to TRBD2. The CDR3 has 19 amino acids. Germline CDR1 reads LNHDA; CDR2 reads SQIVND (reference sequence). V trimming: 1 base; J trimming: 7 bases; junction bases outside the gene matches: 17. CDR3 DNA sequence: TGTGCCAGTAGTATAGTTCCCAGTCCGGCGGGAGGGCCGAGGAATGAGCAGTTCTTC. Translated, it gives CASSIVPSPAGGPRNEQFF.

The CDR3 DNA reads as TGTGCCAGCAGTTTAGGAGTCAGGGAGGGTGAAGCTTTCTTT. Translated: CASSLGVREGEAFF. The J gene is TRBJ1-1, the V gene TRBV27; D perhaps matches TRBD1 (5 bases). Germline-derived CDR1 and CDR2 are MNHEY and SMNVEV (reference sequence). The CDR3 extends over 14 amino acids. Trimming removed 2 bases from V and 7 bases from J, with 14 bases in between.

The chain couples TRBV9 to TRBJ2-5, with D hard to call. The CDR3 is 14 amino acids. Trimming removed 0 bases at V and 4 bases at J, with 10 bases between. Germline V gene sequence: CDR1 SGDLS, CDR2 YYNGEE. The CDR3 bases are TGTGCCAGCAGCGTAGATATGTCGACAGAGACCCAGTACTTC. Translating it yields CASSVDMSTETQYF.

The rearrangement uses TRBV2 and TRBJ2-7; unclear D gene. V was cut by 5 bases and J by 0 bases, with 8 bases left in between. Germline loops: CDR1 SNHLY, CDR2 FYNNEI. The CDR3 is 13 amino acids. This CDR3 reads CASSTDGSYEQYF. Here the CDR3 DNA reads TGTGCCAGCAGTACGGACGGCTCCTACGAGCAGTACTTC.

CDR3 in DNA: TGTGCCAGCAGCAAAGCTCCGGACAGGAGCAATCAGCCCCAGCATTTT. It encodes CASSKAPDRSNQPQHF. The chain couples TRBV21-1 to TRBJ1-5; the table gives TRBD1 as D, unverified against the DNA. TRBV21-1 is given as a pseudogene. This CDR3 has 16 amino acids.

The chain employs TRBV5-1 and TRBJ2-7; no reliable D call. Germline assignment: CDR1 SGHRS and CDR2 YFSETQ. The CDR3 contains 12 residues. Trimming took off 2 bases at V and 3 bases at J, with 6 bases between the two ends. CDR3 coding DNA: TGCGCCAGCAGCTTCGTCCGCTACGAGCAGTACTTC. Protein product: CASSFVRYEQYF.

The chain uses TRBV6-1 and TRBJ2-3; 8 nucleotides agree with TRBD1. J was trimmed by 1 base and V by 2 bases; bases with no gene match: 8. The CDR3 loop spans 17 amino acids. Germline V gene lookup returns CDR1 MNHNS and CDR2 SASEGT. The CDR3 loop reads CASSERTGLGGTDTQYF. CDR3 DNA sequence: TGTGCCAGCAGTGAAAGGACAGGGTTGGGGGGCACAGATACGCAGTATTTT.

The CDR3 bases are TGTGCCAGCAGCTTAGAGGGTCCAGGGAGGGATGGCTACACCTTC. Translation gives CASSLEGPGRDGYTF. This chain joins TRBV7-9 and TRBJ1-2; D may be TRBD1 (5 bases). Germline lookup yields CDR1 SEHNR and CDR2 FQNEAQ (reference sequence). The CDR3 is made up of 15 amino acids. Trimming cost V 1 base and J 6 bases, with 15 bases left between them.

The chain links TRBV7-9 to TRBJ1-1; D gene unclear. Germline V gene sequence: CDR1 SEHNR, CDR2 FQNEAQ (reference sequence). Trimming shortened V by 7 bases and J by 4 bases, and 19 bases separated the two germline ends. This CDR3 comprises 15 residues. Here the CDR3 DNA reads TGTGCCAGCACCGGAAAAACGGCGGCAGGCACTGAAGCTTTCTTT. Amino acids: CASTGKTAAGTEAFF.

The J gene is TRBJ2-3, the V gene TRBV7-2; D call uncertain. V lost 0 bases and J 5 bases, leaving 12 bases between the germline ends. CDR3 size: 15 residues. In germline, CDR1 is SGHTA, CDR2 FQGNSA. In nucleotides, the CDR3 is TGTGCCAGCAGCTTAGCGCCTAGAGGTGGAGATACGCAGTATTTT. The encoded protein is CASSLAPRGGDTQYF.

This clone was found once. The V and J genes are TRBV18 and TRBJ2-7; no firm D call. The CDR3 has 15 residues. Germline CDR1 and CDR2: KGHSH and LQKENI. V lost 4 bases and J 3 bases, leaving 16 bases between the germline ends. This CDR3 reads CASSQAPDGLYEQYF. CDR3 coding DNA: TGTGCCAGCTCACAGGCCCCGGACGGCCTCTACGAGCAGTACTTC.

The V and J genes are TRBV6-1 and TRBJ1-4; D is perhaps TRBD1 (5 bases). Trimming took 3 bases from V and 0 from J, leaving 11 bases between them. Germline values: CDR1 MNHNS, CDR2 SASEGT. The CDR3 has 16 residues. Here the CDR3 DNA reads TGTGCCAGCAGTGAGAGGGGCCTAGCAACTAATGAAAAACTGTTTTTT. Its translation is CASSERGLATNEKLFF.

This chain links TRBV19 with TRBJ1-4; no clear D gene. The CDR3 is 17 amino acids. V lost 8 bases to trimming and J lost 8 bases, with 27 bases between them. Germline assignment: CDR1 LNHDA and CDR2 SQIVND (reference sequence). CDR3 nucleotide sequence: TGTGCCAGTCGAAATCAATTTTCCCTCGGTTGGAACGAAAAACTGTTTTTT. Translating gives CASRNQFSLGWNEKLFF.

The V gene is TRBV5-1, the J gene TRBJ1-6, with 7 bases aligning to TRBD1. Looked up from germline, CDR1 is SGHRS and CDR2 is YFSETQ. The trim removed 0 bases at V and 9 bases at J, leaving 9 bases unmatched. The CDR3 runs to 16 residues. The CDR3 DNA follows: TGCGCCAGCAGCTTGGAGACAGGGACCTCCGGTTCACCCCTCCACTTT. It yields the protein CASSLETGTSGSPLHF.

The chain employs TRBV6-5 and TRBJ2-5; 9 nucleotides align to TRBD2. The J call is in doubt because the DNA end fits TRBJ2-7 better. The CDR3 has 13 amino acids. The germline CDR1 and CDR2 sequences are MNHEY and SVGAGI. CDR3: CASSRAGGYEQYF. The CDR3 DNA reads as TGTGCCAGCAGCCGAGCGGGGGGCTACGAGCAGTACTTC.

In its sample, this clone was seen a few times. V gene TRBV28 combines with J gene TRBJ1-5, with D unclear. V was trimmed by 6 bases and J by 0 bases, leaving 12 bases between them. This CDR3 region has 15 residues. Germline CDR1 is MDHEN and CDR2 is SYDVKM. CDR3 DNA sequence: TGTGCCAGCAGCACTGTAGGGTATAGCAATCAGCCCCAGCATTTT. The encoded protein is CASSTVGYSNQPQHF.

This sequence joins TRBV6-1 and TRBJ2-7; TRBD1 matches at 12 bases. Germline V CDR1 and CDR2: MNHNS, SASEGT. The CDR3 contains 16 residues. J gave up 2 bases and V 4 bases, and 6 bases lay outside the gene matches. CDR3 nucleotides: TGTGCCAGCAGTGGAGTTGGGACAGGGGGCGCCTACGAGCAGTACTTC. Translated, it gives CASSGVGTGGAYEQYF.